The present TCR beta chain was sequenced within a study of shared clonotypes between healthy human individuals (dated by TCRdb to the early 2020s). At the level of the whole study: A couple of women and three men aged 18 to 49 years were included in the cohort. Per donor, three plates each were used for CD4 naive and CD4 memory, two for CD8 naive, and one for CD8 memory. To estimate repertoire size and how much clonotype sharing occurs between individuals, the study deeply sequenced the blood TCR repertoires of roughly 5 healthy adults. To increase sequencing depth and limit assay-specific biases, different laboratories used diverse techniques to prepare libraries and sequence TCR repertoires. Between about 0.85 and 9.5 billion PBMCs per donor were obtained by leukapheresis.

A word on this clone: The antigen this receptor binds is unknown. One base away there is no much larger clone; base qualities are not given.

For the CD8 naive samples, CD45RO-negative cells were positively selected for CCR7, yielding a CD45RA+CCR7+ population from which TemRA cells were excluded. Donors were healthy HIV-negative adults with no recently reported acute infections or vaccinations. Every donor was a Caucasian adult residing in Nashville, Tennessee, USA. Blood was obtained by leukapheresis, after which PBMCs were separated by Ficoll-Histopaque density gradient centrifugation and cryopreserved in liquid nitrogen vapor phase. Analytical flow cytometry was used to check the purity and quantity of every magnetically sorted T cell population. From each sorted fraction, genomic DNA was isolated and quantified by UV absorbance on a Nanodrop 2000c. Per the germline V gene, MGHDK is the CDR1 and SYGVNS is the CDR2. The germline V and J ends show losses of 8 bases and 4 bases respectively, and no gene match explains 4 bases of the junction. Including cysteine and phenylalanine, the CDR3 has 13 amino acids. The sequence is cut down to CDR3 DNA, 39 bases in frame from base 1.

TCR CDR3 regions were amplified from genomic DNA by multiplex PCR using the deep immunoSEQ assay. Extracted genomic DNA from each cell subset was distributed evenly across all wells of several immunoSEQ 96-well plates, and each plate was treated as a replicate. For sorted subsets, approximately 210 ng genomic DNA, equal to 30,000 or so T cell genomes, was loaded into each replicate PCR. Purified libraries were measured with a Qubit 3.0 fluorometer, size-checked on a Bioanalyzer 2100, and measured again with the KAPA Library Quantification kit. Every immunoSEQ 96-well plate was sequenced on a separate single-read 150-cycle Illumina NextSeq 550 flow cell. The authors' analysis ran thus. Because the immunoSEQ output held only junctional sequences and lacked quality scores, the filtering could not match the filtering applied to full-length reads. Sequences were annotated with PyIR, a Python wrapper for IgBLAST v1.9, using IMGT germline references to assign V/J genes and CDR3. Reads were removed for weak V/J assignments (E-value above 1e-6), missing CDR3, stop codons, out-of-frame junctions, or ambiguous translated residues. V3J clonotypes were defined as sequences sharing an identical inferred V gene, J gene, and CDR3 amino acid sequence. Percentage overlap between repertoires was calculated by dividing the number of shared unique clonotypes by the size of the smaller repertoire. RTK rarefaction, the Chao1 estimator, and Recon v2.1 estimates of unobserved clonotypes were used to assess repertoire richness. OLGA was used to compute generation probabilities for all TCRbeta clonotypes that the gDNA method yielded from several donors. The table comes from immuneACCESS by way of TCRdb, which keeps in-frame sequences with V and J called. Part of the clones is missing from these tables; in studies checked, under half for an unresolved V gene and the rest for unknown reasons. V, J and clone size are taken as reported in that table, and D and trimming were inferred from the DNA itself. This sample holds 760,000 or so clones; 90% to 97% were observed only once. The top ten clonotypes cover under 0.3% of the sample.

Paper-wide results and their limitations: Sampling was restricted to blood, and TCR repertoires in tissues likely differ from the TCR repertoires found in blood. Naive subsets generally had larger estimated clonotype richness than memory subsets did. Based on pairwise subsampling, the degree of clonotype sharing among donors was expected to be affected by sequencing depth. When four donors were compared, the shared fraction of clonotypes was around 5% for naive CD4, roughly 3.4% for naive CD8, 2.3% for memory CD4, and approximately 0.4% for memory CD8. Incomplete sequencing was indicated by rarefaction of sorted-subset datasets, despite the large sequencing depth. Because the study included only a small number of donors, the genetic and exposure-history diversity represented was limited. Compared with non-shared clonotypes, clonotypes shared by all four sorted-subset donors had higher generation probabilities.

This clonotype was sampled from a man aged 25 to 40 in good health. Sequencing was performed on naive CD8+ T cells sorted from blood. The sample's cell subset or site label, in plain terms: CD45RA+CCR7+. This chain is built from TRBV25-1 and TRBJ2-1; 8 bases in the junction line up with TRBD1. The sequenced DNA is TGTGCCAGCGCCGGGACAGGTTACAATGAGCAGTTCTTC. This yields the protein CASAGTGYNEQFF.